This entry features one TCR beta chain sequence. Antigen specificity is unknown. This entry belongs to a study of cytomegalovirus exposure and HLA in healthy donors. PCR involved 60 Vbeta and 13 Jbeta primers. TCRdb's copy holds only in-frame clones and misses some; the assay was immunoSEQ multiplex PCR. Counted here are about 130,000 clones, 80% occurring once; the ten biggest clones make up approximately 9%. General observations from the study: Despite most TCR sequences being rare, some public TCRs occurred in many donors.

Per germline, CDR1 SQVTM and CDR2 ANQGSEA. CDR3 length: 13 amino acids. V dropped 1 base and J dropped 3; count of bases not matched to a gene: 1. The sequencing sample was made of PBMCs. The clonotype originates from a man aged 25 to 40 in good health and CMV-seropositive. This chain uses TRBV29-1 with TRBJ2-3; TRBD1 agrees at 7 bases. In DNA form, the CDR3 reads TGCAGCGTTGAAGTACAGGGGACAGATACGCAGTATTTT. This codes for CSVEVQGTDTQYF.